This TCR beta chain was identified in a study of Graves' ophthalmopathy and Graves' hyperthyroidism. Study results and limitations: Ophthalmopathy progression predictions by the model showed 72% to 80% specificity and approximately 69% sensitivity. Blood samples also showed most expanded thyroid clonotypes exceeding 0.001 frequency.

The CDR3 runs to 16 residues. In germline, CDR1 is ENHRY, CDR2 SYGVKD. The ends lost 10 bases at V and 2 bases at J; junction bases unmatched: 16. CDR3 regions of TCR beta were amplified from RNA transcripts. HTBI-primed RT-PCR formed the first round, and a multiplex PCR formed the second. TCRdb re-called the multiplex PCR reads with MiXCR, one entry per CDR3 protein. The repertoire holds around 1,000,000 distinct CDR3 sequences, with about two fifths as singletons. Each hyperthyroidism patient was newly diagnosed, with under 2 months' duration, and aged 18 to 65. Diagnoses were established from clinical symptoms, serum thyroxine, TRAb, thyroid ultrasound and orbital computed tomography. In the case of this clonotype: Its antigen is as yet unknown.

This TCR was sampled from an adult man with Graves' hyperthyroidism. This chain joins TRBV10-3 and TRBJ1-1, with 7 positions matching TRBD1. What was sequenced was peripheral blood or thyroid tissue (not recorded which). CDR3 nucleotides: TGTGCCAGCCGACGGACAGGCGGTCTATTCAACACTGAAGCTTTCTTT. Amino acid sequence: CASRRTGGLFNTEAFF.